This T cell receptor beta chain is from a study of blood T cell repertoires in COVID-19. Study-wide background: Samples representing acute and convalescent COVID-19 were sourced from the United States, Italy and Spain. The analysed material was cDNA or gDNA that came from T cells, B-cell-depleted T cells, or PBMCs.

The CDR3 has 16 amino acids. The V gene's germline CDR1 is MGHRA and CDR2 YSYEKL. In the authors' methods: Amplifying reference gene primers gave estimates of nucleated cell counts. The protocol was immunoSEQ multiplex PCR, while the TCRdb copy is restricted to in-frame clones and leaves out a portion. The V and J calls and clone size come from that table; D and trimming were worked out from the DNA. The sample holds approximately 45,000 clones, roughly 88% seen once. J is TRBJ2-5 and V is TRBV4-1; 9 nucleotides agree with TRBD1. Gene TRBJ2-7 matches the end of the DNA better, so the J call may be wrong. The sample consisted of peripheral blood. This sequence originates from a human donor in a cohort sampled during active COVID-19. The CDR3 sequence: CASSQDFMGQGVEQYF. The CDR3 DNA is TGCGCCAGCAGCCAAGATTTTATGGGACAGGGAGTCGAGCAGTACTTC.